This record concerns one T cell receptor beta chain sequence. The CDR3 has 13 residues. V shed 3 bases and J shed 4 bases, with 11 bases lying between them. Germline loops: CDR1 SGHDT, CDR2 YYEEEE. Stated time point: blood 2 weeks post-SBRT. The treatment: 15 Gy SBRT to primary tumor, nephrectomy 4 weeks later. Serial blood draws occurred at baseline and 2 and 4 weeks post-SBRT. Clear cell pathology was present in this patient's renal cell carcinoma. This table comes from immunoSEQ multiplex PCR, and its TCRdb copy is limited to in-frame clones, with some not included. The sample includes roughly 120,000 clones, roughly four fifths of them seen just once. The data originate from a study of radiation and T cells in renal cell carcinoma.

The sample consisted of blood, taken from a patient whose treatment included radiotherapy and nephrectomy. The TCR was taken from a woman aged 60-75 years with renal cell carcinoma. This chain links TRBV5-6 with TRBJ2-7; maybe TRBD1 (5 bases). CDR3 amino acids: CASSWGREYEQYF. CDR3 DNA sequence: TGTGCCAGCAGCTGGGGCAGGGAATACGAGCAGTACTTC.